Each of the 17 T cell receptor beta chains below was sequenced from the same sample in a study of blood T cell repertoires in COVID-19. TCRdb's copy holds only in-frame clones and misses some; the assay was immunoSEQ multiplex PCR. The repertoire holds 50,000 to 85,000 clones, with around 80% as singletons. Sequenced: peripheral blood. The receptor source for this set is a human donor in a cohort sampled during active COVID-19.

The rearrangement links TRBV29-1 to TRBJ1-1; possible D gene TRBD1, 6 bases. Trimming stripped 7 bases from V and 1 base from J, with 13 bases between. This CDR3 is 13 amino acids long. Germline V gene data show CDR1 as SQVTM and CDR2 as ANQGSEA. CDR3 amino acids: CSGGAAANTEAFF. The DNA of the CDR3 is TGCAGCGGGGGGGCGGCGGCGAACACTGAAGCTTTCTTT. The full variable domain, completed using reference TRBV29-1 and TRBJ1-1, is SAVISQKPSRDICQRGTSLTIQCQVDSQVTMMFWYRQQPGQSLTLIATANQGSEATYESGFVIDKFPISRPNLTFSTLTVSNMSPEDSSIYLCSGGAAANTEAFFGQGTRLTVV.

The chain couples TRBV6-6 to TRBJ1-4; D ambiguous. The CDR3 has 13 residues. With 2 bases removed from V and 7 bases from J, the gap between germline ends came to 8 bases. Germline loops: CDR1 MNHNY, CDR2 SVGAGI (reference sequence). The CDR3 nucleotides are TGTGCCAGCAGTTACCGCAGCGGTGAAAAACTGTTTTTT. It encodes CASSYRSGEKLFF.

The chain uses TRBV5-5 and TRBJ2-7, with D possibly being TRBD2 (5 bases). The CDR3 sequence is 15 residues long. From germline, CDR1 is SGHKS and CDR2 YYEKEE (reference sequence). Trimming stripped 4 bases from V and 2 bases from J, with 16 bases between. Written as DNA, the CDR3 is TGTGCCAGCAGCCCACCGGGGAGTGGCGCCTACGAGCAGTACTTC. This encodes CASSPPGSGAYEQYF. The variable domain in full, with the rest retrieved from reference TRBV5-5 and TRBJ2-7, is DAGVTQSPTHLIKTRGQQVTLRCSPISGHKSVSWYQQVLGQGPQFIFQYYEKEERGRGNFPDRFSARQFPNYSSELNVNALLLGDSALYLCASSPPGSGAYEQYFGPGTRLTVT.

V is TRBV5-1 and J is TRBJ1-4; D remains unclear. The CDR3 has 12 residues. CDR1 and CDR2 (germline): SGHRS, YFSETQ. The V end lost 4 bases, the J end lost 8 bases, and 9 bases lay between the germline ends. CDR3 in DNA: TGCGCCAGCAGCAGACCGGGAGAAAAACTGTTTTTT. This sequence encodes CASSRPGEKLFF.

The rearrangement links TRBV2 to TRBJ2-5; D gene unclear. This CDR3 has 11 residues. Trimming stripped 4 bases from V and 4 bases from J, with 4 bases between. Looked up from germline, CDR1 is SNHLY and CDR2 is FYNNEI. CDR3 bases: TGTGCCAGCAGTGGTCGAGAGACCCAGTACTTC. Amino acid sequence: CASSGRETQYF.

CDR3 DNA: TGCGCCAGCAGCGATGGACAAATGTACCAAGAGACCCAGTACTTC. Protein sequence: CASSDGQMYQETQYF. The chain carries TRBV5-1 and TRBJ2-5; D is perhaps TRBD1 (5 bases). CDR1 SGHRS and CDR2 YFSETQ come from the germline V gene. The CDR3 extends over 15 amino acids. Between the trimmed V and J ends, which lost 4 bases and 0 bases, there was a span of 13 bases.

This CDR3 is CASSFRGVVGTEATDTQYF. In DNA form, the CDR3 reads TGTGCCAGCAGTTTCAGGGGCGTCGTTGGGACAGAAGCCACAGATACGCAGTATTTT. The chain couples TRBV27 to TRBJ2-3; 7 nucleotides line up with TRBD1. Trimming cost V 3 bases and J 2 bases; bases outside gene matches: 17. CDR3 length equals 19 residues. In germline, CDR1 is MNHEY, CDR2 SMNVEV (reference sequence).

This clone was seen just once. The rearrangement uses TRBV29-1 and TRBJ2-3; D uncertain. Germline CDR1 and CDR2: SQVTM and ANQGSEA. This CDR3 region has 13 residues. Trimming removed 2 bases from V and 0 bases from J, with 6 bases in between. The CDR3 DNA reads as TGCAGCGTTGAACAGACTAGCACAGATACGCAGTATTTT. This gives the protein CSVEQTSTDTQYF.

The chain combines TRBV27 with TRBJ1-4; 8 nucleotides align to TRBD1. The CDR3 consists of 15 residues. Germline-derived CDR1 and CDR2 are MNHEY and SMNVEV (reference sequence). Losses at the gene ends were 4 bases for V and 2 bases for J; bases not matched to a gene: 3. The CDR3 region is CASSSTGGTNEKLFF. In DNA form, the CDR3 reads TGTGCCAGCAGTTCTACAGGGGGGACTAATGAAAAACTGTTTTTT. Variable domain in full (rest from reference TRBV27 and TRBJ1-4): EAQVTQNPRYLITVTGKKLTVTCSQNMNHEYMSWYRQDPGLGLRQIYYSMNVEVTDKGDVPEGYKVSRKEKRNFPLILESPSPNQTSLYFCASSSTGGTNEKLFFGSGTQLSVL.

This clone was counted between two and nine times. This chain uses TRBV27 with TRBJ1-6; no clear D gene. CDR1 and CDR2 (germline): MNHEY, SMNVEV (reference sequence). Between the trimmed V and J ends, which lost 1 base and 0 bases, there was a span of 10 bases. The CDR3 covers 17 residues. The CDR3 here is CASSLLFGDSYNSPLHF. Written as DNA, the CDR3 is TGTGCCAGCAGTTTATTATTCGGGGACTCCTATAATTCACCCCTCCACTTT.

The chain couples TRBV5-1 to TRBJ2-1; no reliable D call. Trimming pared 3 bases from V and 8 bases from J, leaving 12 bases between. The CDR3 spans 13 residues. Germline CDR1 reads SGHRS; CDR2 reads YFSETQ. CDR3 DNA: TGCGCCAGCAGCTCTGTGAGTGATCATGAGCAGTTCTTC. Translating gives CASSSVSDHEQFF. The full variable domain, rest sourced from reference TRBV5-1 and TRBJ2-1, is KAGVTQTPRYLIKTRGQQVTLSCSPISGHRSVSWYQQTPGQGLQFLFEYFSETQRNKGNFPGRFSGRQFSNSRSEMNVSTLELGDSALYLCASSSVSDHEQFFGPGTRLTVL.

The CDR3 nucleotides read TGTGCCAGTAGTATAGCCCTACCACAGGGTGGCTACACCTTC. Protein product: CASSIALPQGGYTF. The chain uses TRBV19 and TRBJ1-2; D may be TRBD1 (6 bases). The CDR3 has 14 residues. The germline gives CDR1 LNHDA, CDR2 SQIVND (reference sequence). With 1 base removed from V and 7 bases from J, the gap between germline ends came to 13 bases. Full variable domain (missing parts from reference TRBV19 and TRBJ1-2): DGGITQSPKYLFRKEGQNVTLSCEQNLNHDAMYWYRQDPGQGLRLIYYSQIVNDFQKGDIAEGYSVSREKKESFPLTVTSAQKNPTAFYLCASSIALPQGGYTFGSGTRLTVV.

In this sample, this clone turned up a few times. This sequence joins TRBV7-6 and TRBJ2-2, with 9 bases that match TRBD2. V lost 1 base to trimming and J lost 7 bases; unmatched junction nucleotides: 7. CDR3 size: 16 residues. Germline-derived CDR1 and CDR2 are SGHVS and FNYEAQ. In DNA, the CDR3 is TGTGCCAGCAGCTTAGGCGGGAGGGCCTCTTTCGGGGAGCTGTTTTTT. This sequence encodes CASSLGGRASFGELFF.

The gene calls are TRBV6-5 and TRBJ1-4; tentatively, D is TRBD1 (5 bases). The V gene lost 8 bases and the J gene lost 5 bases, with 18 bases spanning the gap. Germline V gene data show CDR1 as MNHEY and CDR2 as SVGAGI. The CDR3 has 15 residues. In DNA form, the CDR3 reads TGTGCCAGCGCCGTGGGGCGCGTGTTAAATGAAAAACTGTTTTTT. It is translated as CASAVGRVLNEKLFF.

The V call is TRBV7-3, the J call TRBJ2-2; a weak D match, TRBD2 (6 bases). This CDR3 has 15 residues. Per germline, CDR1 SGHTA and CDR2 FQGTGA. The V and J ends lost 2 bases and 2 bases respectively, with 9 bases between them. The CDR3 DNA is TGTGCCAGCAGCTTAGGAGGGGAAAACACCGGGGAGCTGTTTTTT. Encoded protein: CASSLGGENTGELFF.

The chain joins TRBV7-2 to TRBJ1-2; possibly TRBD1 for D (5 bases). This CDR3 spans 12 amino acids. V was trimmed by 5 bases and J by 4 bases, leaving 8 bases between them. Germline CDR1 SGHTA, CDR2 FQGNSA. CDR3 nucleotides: TGTGCCAGCAGCCCCGACAGCTATGGCTACACCTTC. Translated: CASSPDSYGYTF.

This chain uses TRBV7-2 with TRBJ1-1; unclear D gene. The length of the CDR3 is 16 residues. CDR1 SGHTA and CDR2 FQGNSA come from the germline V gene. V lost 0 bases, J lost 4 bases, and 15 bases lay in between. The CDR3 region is CASSLAYTVPTTEAFF. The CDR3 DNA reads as TGTGCCAGCAGCTTAGCGTATACGGTCCCCACCACTGAAGCTTTCTTT.